These 20 T cell receptor beta chains share one sample of origin, sequenced in a study of T-cell reconstitution after alpha-beta-depleted transplantation in children. A TCRbeta library incorporating unique molecular identifiers was prepared. TCRdb itself ran the PCR reads through MiXCR, one entry per CDR3 protein. In the table there are some 490,000 distinct CDR3 sequences, 12% of which are singletons. The sequences come from PBMCs from the stem cell graft donor, collected from the stem cell graft. Every receptor here comes from a human donor who donated a stem cell graft to a child with combined immunodeficiency.

This clonotype was counted only a few times. The gene calls are TRBV9 and TRBJ1-1, with D maybe TRBD1 (6 bases). The CDR3 extends over 14 amino acids. V lost 4 bases and J 1 base, leaving 11 bases between the germline ends. Per the germline V gene, CDR1 is SGDLS and CDR2 is YYNGEE. The CDR3 loop is CASSPRTENTEAFF. The CDR3 nucleotides read TGTGCCAGCAGCCCCCGGACAGAGAACACTGAAGCTTTCTTT.

The genes are TRBV4-3 and TRBJ2-3; unclear D gene. Germline CDR1 reads LGHNA; CDR2 reads YSLEER. The V end lost 0 bases, the J end lost 1 base, and 17 bases lay between the germline ends. The CDR3 length is 18 residues. CDR3 region: CASSQDRLLDVGTDTQYF. CDR3 nucleotide sequence: TGCGCCAGCAGCCAAGATCGGCTCCTCGATGTTGGCACAGATACGCAGTATTTT.

This clonotype was seen repeatedly, ten times or more. CDR3 DNA: TGTGCCAGCAGAACGACTACGGCCCCCTCTGAGACCCAGTACTTC. Protein: CASRTTTAPSETQYF. The chain recombines TRBV7-9 with TRBJ2-5; tentative D call: TRBD2 (5 bases). Trimming pared 6 bases from V and 5 bases from J, leaving 19 bases between. Germline lookup yields CDR1 SEHNR and CDR2 FQNEAQ (reference sequence). This CDR3 is 15 amino acids long. Looking up the rest from reference TRBV7-9 and TRBJ2-5 gives the full variable domain: DTGVSQNPRHKITKRGQNVTFRCDPISEHNRLYWYRQTLGQGPEFLTYFQNEAQLEKSRLLSDRFSAERPKGSFSTLEIQRTEQGDSAMYLCASRTTTAPSETQYFGPGTRLLVL.

In its sample, this clonotype was seen a few times. This chain connects TRBV27 to TRBJ2-2, with 12 positions matching TRBD2. This CDR3 comprises 17 residues. The germline CDR1 and CDR2 sequences are MNHEY and SMNVEV (reference sequence). V was clipped by 6 bases and J by 2 bases; unmatched bases: 7. CDR3 residues: CASRPTSGRPNTGELFF. The CDR3 DNA sequence: TGTGCCAGCAGACCAACTAGCGGGAGGCCCAACACCGGGGAGCTGTTTTTT.

This clonotype was recorded a few times. Written as DNA, the CDR3 is TGTGCCAGCTCACCGGACAGGGGAGCGGGCGAGCAGTTCTTC. This translates into CASSPDRGAGEQFF. The chain employs TRBV18 and TRBJ2-1, with 9 bases identical to TRBD1. J lost 10 bases, V lost 3 bases, and 7 bases had no gene match. This CDR3 has 14 amino acids. CDR1 is KGHSH and CDR2 is LQKENI in the germline V gene. The variable domain in full, completed from reference TRBV18 and TRBJ2-1, reads NAGVMQNPRHLVRRRGQEARLRCSPMKGHSHVYWYRQLPEEGLKFMVYLQKENIIDESGMPKERFSAEFPKEGPSILRIQQVVRGDSAAYFCASSPDRGAGEQFFGPGTRLTVL.

This clonotype was found a few times. The chain couples TRBV5-1 to TRBJ2-3, with 11 bases matching TRBD2. Losses at the gene ends were 4 bases for V and 1 base for J; bases not matched to a gene: 5. The germline CDR1 and CDR2 sequences are SGHRS and YFSETQ. This CDR3 has 16 residues. The CDR3 loop is CASSPLAGGGTDTQYF. CDR3 sequence (DNA): TGCGCCAGCAGCCCGCTAGCGGGGGGTGGCACAGATACGCAGTATTTT.

This chain links TRBV20-1 with TRBJ2-3; 14 bases align to TRBD2. After removal of 5 bases from V and 6 bases from J, the junction contained 13 bases not matched to a gene. The length of the CDR3 is 17 residues. Germline CDR1 DFQATT, CDR2 SNEGSKA (reference sequence). CDR3 sequence: CSAFGTSGSHGTDTQYF. CDR3 DNA sequence: TGCAGTGCTTTCGGGACTAGCGGGAGTCATGGAACTGATACGCAGTATTTT.

This sequence joins TRBV4-3 and TRBJ2-1; 10 bases align to TRBD1. CDR1 is LGHNA, CDR2 YSLEER, per germline. The CDR3 has 16 residues. Trimming removed 2 bases from V and 6 bases from J; junction bases left unmatched: 7. The CDR3 DNA reads as TGCGCCAGCAGCCAACCTGGGACAGGGGACGGCAATGAGCAGTTCTTC. This sequence encodes CASSQPGTGDGNEQFF.

The chain has TRBV24-1 and TRBJ2-2; 7 positions match TRBD1. The CDR3 has 14 amino acids. V lost 7 bases, J lost 6 bases, and 7 bases stayed unmatched. Germline values: CDR1 KGHDR, CDR2 SFDVKD. CDR3 region: CATRRQGEAGELFF. The CDR3 bases are TGTGCCACCAGAAGACAGGGCGAGGCCGGGGAGCTGTTTTTT.

This clonotype appeared many times. This chain joins TRBV9 and TRBJ2-1, with D perhaps matching TRBD1 (5 bases). V was cut by 0 bases and J by 0 bases, with 10 bases left in between. This CDR3 is built from 16 residues. The germline V gene encodes CDR1 SGDLS and CDR2 YYNGEE. CDR3 amino acids: CASSVVIRGSYNEQFF. CDR3 nucleotides: TGTGCCAGCAGCGTAGTCATTAGGGGCTCCTACAATGAGCAGTTCTTC.

This clonotype has a count of ten or more. The chain is built from TRBV6-2 or TRBV6-3 and TRBJ2-1; D ambiguous. Trimming removed 5 bases at V and 0 bases at J, with 14 bases between. CDR1 and CDR2 (germline): MNHEY, SVGEGT. This CDR3 is built from 16 residues. The CDR3 sequence: CASSLLLTPSYNEQFF. The DNA of the CDR3 is TGTGCCAGCAGTCTCTTACTAACCCCCTCCTACAATGAGCAGTTCTTC.

This clonotype was seen many times. The chain joins TRBV7-8 to TRBJ2-3; maybe TRBD2 (5 bases). V was pared by 5 bases and J by 7 bases, with 13 bases between. This CDR3 is built from 13 residues. Germline CDR1 reads SGHVS; CDR2 reads FQNEAQ. CDR3 region: CASSLRSGYTQYF. The DNA of the CDR3 is TGTGCCAGCAGCCTTCGTTCGGGGTATACGCAGTATTTT.

This clonotype was seen repeatedly, ten times or more. The chain couples TRBV29-1 to TRBJ2-4, with D maybe TRBD1 (6 bases). Looked up from germline, CDR1 is SQVTM and CDR2 is ANQGSEA. Trimming removed 7 bases at V and 8 bases at J, with 24 bases between. This CDR3 has 15 residues. CDR3 loop: CSGQAIQGGEDIQYF. For the CDR3, the DNA is TGCAGCGGTCAAGCTATACAGGGTGGAGAGGACATTCAGTACTTC.

This clonotype was recorded a few times. The chain carries TRBV7-9 and TRBJ2-7; TRBD1 or TRBD2 may be the D gene (5 bases each). Germline CDR1 and CDR2: SEHNR and FQNEAQ (reference sequence). This CDR3 is 16 amino acids long. V was clipped by 5 bases and J by 6 bases, with 23 bases between them. The CDR3 DNA reads TGTGCCAGCAGCAGAGGGGTAATGGGGGTCGGCGGCGAGCAGTACTTC. Its translation: CASSRGVMGVGGEQYF.

The V and J genes are TRBV20-1 and TRBJ2-2, with TRBD2 as a possible D gene (5 bases). The CDR3 has 16 residues. V was cut by 3 bases and J by 1 base, with 15 bases left in between. The germline gives CDR1 DFQATT, CDR2 SNEGSKA (reference sequence). CDR3 DNA: TGCAGTGCTAGTAAAGCCGCCGCGGGGAACACCGGGGAGCTGTTTTTT. Translation: CSASKAAAGNTGELFF.

The sample holds many counts of this clonotype. The chain links TRBV6-6 to TRBJ2-1; D gene unclear. From germline, CDR1 is MNHNY and CDR2 SVGAGI (reference sequence). Deletions cut 6 bases from V and 2 bases from J, with 8 bases between. The CDR3 loop spans 13 amino acids. The CDR3 reads CASRGPPYNEQFF. CDR3 sequence (DNA): TGTGCCAGCAGGGGCCCTCCCTACAATGAGCAGTTCTTC.

This chain connects TRBV24-1 to TRBJ2-3, with D hard to call. CDR3 length: 12 amino acids. Trimming took off 3 bases at V and 6 bases at J, with 6 bases between the two ends. CDR1 and CDR2 (germline): KGHDR, SFDVKD. The CDR3 coding sequence is TGTGCCACCAGTGATGCCGGGGATACGCAGTATTTT. It codes for CATSDAGDTQYF.

This chain joins TRBV16 and TRBJ2-1, with a possible D match to TRBD1 (6 bases). The CDR3 is made up of 13 amino acids. Looked up from germline, CDR1 is KGHSY and CDR2 is FQNENV. Between the trimmed V and J ends, which lost 3 bases and 6 bases, there was a span of 9 bases. This CDR3 is CASSHRGGNEQFF. The CDR3 nucleotides are TGTGCCAGCAGCCATCGAGGGGGCAATGAGCAGTTCTTC.

In its sample, this clonotype was seen many times. CDR3 sequence reads: CASSSEIAGELFF. CDR3 in DNA: TGTGCCAGCAGTTCCGAAATCGCCGGGGAGCTGTTTTTT. This chain uses TRBV27 with TRBJ2-2; unclear D gene. The CDR3 extends over 13 amino acids. Trimming stripped 4 bases from V and 6 bases from J, with 9 bases between. Germline values: CDR1 MNHEY, CDR2 SMNVEV (reference sequence).

CDR3: CASSLVLAGGPGEQFF. In DNA form, the CDR3 reads TGTGCCAGCAGCTTAGTTTTAGCGGGGGGGCCAGGCGAGCAGTTCTTC. The chain recombines TRBV7-6 with TRBJ2-1, with 11 bases aligning to TRBD2. The CDR3 is 16 residues long. Germline V gene lookup returns CDR1 SGHVS and CDR2 FNYEAQ. Unmatched junction bases numbered 9, after V lost 1 base and J lost 10 bases. Complete variable domain (other parts from reference TRBV7-6 and TRBJ2-1): GAGVSQSPRYKVTKRGQDVALRCDPISGHVSLYWYRQALGQGPEFLTYFNYEAQQDKSGLPNDRFSAERPEGSISTLTIQRTEQRDSAMYRCASSLVLAGGPGEQFFGPGTRLTVL.